The sequence of this TCR beta chain was determined in a study of CXCR3-negative and CXCR3-positive naive CD8 T cells. Study as a whole: With about 1.5 +/- 0.3 million reads per library, the TRB reads numbered 120 million to 150 million in total.

CDR1 is LNHNV, CDR2 YYDKDF, per germline (reference sequence). CDR3 length: 13 amino acids. Broader study findings: More hydrophobic TRB CDR3s were found in CXCR3-positive naive cells than in CXCR3-negative naive cells. Cryopreserved cells partially lost CXCR3 expression, and fresh PBMCs were used in most assays.

By frequency, this clonotype registers medium-sized (0.01 to 0.1%). Its antigen is unidentified. The TRB libraries of cDNA were built by UMI-labeled 5' RACE. Following a re-call of the 5' RACE reads, TCRdb has one entry per CDR3 protein and lacks DNA. Here the sample table reports about 8,400 distinct CDR3 sequences. The chain is built from TRBV15 and TRBJ1-1; TCRdb outputs TRBD1, but without DNA this stays unchecked. Sequenced sample: naive CXCR3+ CD8+ T cells from blood. As to subset: CD45RO-CCR7+CD27+CD95- naive CD8+ T cells expressing CXCR3 (TNR3+). This receptor was obtained from a human donor in good health. Some clones in this sample may be carry-over from other donors' samples. This CDR3 reads CATSKDRAIVAFF.